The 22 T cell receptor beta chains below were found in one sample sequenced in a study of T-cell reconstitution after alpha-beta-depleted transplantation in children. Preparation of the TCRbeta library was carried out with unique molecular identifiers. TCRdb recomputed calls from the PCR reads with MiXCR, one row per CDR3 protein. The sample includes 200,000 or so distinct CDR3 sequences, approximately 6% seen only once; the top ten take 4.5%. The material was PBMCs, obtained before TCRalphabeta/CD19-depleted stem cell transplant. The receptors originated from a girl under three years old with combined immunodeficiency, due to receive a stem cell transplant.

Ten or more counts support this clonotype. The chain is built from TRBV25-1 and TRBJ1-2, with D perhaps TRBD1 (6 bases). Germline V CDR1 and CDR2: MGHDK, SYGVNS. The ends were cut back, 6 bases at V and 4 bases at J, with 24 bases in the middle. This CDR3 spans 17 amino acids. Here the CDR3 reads CASSPTRDRIRTYGYTF. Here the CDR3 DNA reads TGTGCCAGCAGCCCAACCCGAGACAGGATACGGACCTATGGCTACACCTTC.

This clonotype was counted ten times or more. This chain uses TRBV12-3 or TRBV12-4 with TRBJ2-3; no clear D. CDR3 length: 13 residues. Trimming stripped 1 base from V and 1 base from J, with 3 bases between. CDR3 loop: CASSLVRTDTQYF. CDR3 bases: TGTGCCAGCAGTTTAGTGCGCACAGATACGCAGTATTTT.

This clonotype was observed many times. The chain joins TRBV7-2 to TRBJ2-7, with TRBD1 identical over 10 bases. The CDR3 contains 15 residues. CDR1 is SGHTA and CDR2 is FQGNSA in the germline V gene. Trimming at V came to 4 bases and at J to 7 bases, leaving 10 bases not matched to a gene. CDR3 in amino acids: CASSSRQGAPEEQYF. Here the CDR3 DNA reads TGTGCCAGCAGCTCAAGACAGGGGGCGCCGGAGGAGCAGTACTTC.

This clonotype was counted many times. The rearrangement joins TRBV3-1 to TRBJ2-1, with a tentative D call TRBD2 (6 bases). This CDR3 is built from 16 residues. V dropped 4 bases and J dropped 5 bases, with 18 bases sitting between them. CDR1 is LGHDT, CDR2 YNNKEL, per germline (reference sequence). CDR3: CASSLPWGGPDNEQFF. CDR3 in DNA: TGTGCCAGCAGCCTCCCCTGGGGAGGTCCCGACAATGAGCAGTTCTTC.

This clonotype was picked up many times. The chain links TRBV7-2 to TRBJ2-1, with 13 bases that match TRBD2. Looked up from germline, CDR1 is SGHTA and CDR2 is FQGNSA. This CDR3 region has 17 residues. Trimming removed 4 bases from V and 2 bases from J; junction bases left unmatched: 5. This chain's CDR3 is CASSWGLAGTPYNEQFF. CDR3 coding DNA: TGTGCCAGCAGCTGGGGACTAGCGGGAACCCCCTACAATGAGCAGTTCTTC.

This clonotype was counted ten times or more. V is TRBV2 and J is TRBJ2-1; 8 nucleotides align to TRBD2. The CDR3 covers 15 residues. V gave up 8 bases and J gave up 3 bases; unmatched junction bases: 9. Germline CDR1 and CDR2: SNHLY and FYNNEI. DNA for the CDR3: TGTGCCAGCCTTTTTAGCGGGGTACGCTACAATGAGCAGTTCTTC. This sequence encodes CASLFSGVRYNEQFF.

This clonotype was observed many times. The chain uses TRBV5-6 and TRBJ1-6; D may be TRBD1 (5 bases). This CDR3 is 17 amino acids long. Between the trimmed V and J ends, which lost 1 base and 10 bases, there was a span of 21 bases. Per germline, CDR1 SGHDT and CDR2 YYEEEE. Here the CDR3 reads CASSLQNPGEVGSPLHF. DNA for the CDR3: TGTGCCAGCAGCTTGCAAAATCCGGGGGAAGTAGGATCACCCCTCCACTTT.

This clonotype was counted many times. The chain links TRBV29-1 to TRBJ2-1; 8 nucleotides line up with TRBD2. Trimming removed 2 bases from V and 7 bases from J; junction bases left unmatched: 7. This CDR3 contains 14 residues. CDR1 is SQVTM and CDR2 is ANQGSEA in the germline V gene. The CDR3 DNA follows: TGCAGCGTTGAAACAGCGGGGGTGGGAAATGAGCAGTTCTTC. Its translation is CSVETAGVGNEQFF.

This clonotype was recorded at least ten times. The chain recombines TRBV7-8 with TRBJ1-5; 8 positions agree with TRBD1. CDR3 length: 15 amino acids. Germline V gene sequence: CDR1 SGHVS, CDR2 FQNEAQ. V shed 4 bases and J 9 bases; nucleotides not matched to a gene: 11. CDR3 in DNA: TGTGCCAGCAGCTCACCGGGGGACAGGACAACGCCCCAGCATTTT. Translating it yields CASSSPGDRTTPQHF. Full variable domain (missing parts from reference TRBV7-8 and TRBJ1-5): GAGVSQSPRYKVAKRGQDVALRCDPISGHVSLFWYQQALGQGPEFLTYFQNEAQLDKSGLPSDRFFAERPEGSVSTLKIQRTQQEDSAVYLCASSSPGDRTTPQHFGDGTRLSIL.

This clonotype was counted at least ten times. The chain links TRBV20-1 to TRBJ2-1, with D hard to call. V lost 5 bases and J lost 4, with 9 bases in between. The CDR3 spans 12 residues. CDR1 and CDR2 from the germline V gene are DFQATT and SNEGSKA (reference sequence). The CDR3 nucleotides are TGCAGTGCTCCGTCCGATTACAATGAGCAGTTCTTC. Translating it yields CSAPSDYNEQFF.

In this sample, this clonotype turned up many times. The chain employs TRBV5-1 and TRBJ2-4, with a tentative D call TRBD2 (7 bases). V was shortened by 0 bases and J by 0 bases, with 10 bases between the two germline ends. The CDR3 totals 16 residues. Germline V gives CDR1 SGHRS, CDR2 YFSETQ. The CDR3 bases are TGCGCCAGCAGCTTGGCCGGGGGGCTAGCCAAAAACATTCAGTACTTC. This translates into CASSLAGGLAKNIQYF.

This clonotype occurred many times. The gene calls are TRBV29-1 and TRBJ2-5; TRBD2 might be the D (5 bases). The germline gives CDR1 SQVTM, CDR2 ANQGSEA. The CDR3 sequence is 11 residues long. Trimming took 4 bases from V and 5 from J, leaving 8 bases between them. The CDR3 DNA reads TGCAGCGTTGGTGGACTGGAGACCCAGTACTTC. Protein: CSVGGLETQYF.

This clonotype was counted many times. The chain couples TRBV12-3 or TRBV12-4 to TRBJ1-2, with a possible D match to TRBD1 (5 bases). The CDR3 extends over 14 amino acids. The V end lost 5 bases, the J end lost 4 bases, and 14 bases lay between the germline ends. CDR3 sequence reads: CASSPGTPLYGYTF. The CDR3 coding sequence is TGTGCCAGCAGTCCCGGGACCCCTCTCTATGGCTACACCTTC.

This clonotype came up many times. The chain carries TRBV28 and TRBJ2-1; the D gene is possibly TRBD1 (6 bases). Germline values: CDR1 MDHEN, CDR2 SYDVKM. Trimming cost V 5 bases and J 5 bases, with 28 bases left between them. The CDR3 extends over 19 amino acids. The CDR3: CASSPPGVQRSLQNNEQFF. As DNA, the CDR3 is TGTGCCAGCAGTCCTCCAGGGGTTCAGAGGTCCCTACAAAACAATGAGCAGTTCTTC.

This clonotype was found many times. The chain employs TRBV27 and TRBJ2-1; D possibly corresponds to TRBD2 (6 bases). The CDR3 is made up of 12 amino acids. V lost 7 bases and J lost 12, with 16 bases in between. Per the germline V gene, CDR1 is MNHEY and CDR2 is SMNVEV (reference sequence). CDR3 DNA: TGTGCCAGCACGCAAACCGGGGGAGGGCAGTTCTTC. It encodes CASTQTGGGQFF.

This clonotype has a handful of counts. The CDR3 loop reads CASSSQTGTGGTDTQYF. CDR3 coding DNA: TGTGCCAGCAGCTCCCAGACCGGGACAGGGGGCACAGATACGCAGTATTTT. This chain connects TRBV7-9 to TRBJ2-3; TRBD1 matches at 10 bases. The ends lost 4 bases at V and 1 base at J; junction bases unmatched: 8. This CDR3 region has 17 residues. Looked up from germline, CDR1 is SEHNR and CDR2 is FQNEAQ (reference sequence).

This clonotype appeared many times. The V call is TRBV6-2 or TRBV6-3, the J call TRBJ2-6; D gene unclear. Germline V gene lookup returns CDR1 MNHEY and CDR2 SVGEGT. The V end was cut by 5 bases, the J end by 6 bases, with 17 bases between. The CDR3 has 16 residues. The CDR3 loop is CASSPPGQDLANVLTF. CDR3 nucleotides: TGTGCCAGCAGTCCCCCCGGCCAGGATCTGGCCAACGTCCTGACTTTC.

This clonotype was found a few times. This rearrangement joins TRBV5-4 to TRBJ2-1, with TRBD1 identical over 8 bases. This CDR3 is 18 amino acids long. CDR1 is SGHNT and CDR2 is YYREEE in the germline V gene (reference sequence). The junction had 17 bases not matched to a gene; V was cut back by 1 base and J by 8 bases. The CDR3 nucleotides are TGTGCCAGCAGCTTGACCCCACCGGGACAGGTCCCTTTGGATGAGCAGTTCTTC. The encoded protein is CASSLTPPGQVPLDEQFF.

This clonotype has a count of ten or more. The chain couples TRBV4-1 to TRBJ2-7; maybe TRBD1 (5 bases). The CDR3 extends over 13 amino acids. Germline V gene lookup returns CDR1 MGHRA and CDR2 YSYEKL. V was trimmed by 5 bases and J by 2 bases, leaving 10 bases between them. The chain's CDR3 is CASSSQQAYEQYF. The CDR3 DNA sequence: TGCGCCAGCAGCTCCCAACAGGCCTACGAGCAGTACTTC.

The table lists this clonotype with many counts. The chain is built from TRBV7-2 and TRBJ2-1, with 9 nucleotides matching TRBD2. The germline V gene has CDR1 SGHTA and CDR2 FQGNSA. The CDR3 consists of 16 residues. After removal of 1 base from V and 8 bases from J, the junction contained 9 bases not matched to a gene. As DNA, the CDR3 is TGTGCCAGCAGCTTAGTTGCGGGGGGGGCCGTCGATGAGCAGTTCTTC. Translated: CASSLVAGGAVDEQFF.

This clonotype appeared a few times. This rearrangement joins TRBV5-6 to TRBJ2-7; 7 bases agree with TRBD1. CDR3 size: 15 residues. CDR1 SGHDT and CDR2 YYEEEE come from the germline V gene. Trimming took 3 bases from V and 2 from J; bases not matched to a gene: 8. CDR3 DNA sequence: TGTGCCAGCAGCTCGTTCCGGGACAGAGCCTACGAGCAGTACTTC. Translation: CASSSFRDRAYEQYF.

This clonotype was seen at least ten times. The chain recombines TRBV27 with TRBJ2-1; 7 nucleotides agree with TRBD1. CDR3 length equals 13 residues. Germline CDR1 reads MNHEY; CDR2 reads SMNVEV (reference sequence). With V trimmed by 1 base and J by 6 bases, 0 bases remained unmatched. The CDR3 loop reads CASSLYRGNEQFF. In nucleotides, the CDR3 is TGTGCCAGCAGTTTATACAGGGGCAATGAGCAGTTCTTC.